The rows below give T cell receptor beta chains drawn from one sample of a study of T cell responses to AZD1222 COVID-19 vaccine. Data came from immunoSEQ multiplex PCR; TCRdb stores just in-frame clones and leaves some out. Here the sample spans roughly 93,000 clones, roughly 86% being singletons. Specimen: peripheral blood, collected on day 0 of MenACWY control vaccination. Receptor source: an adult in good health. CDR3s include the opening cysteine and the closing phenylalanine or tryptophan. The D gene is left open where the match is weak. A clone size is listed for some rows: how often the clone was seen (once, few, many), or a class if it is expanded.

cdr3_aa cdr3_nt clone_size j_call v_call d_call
CASSIMGRGRNTEAFF TGTGCCAGTAGTATCATGGGCAGGGGAAGGAACACTGAAGCTTTCTTT . TRBJ1-1 TRBV19 .
CASSRDGGQYF TGTGCCAGCAGCCGGGACGGCGGGCAGTACTTC . TRBJ2-7 TRBV5-6 .
CASREGVREQFF TGTGCCAGCAGGGAGGGGGTTAGGGAGCAGTTCTTC . TRBJ2-1 TRBV28 .
CASTFSDGGTDYTF TGTGCCAGCACCTTCTCGGACGGTGGAACGGACTACACCTTC once TRBJ1-2 TRBV11-2 .
CASSLYNRPSYEQYF TGTGCCAGCAGCTTGTACAACAGACCCTCCTACGAGCAGTACTTC . TRBJ2-7 TRBV5-4 .
CASSSGGYTEAFF TGTGCCAGCAGCTCCGGAGGGTACACTGAAGCTTTCTTT . TRBJ1-1 TRBV3-1/TRBV3-2 .
CASSDILTGVTNTEAFF TGTGCCAGCAGTGATATACTCACCGGGGTGACGAACACTGAAGCTTTCTTT . TRBJ1-1 TRBV2 .
CASSLEVDRESGYTF TGTGCCAGCAGCTTAGAGGTGGACAGGGAATCCGGCTACACCTTC . TRBJ1-2 TRBV7-9 TRBD1
CASSQRTGAYGYTF TGCGCCAGCAGCCAACGTACTGGGGCTTATGGCTACACCTTC . TRBJ1-2 TRBV4-3 .
CASSLVQGGIKEQYF TGCGCCAGCAGCTTGGTACAGGGGGGGATTAAGGAGCAGTACTTC . TRBJ2-7 TRBV5-1 .
CASSFGSDTDTQYF TGTGCCAGCAGCTTTGGGTCGGACACAGATACGCAGTATTTT once TRBJ2-3 TRBV7-3 .
CASSYSQGNTEAFF TGTGCCAGCAGTTACTCCCAGGGGAACACTGAAGCTTTCTTT . TRBJ1-1 TRBV6-5 .
CASLMGTPYEQYF TGTGCCAGTTTAATGGGGACCCCCTACGAGCAGTACTTC . TRBJ2-7 TRBV25-1 .
CATRTGGPNTEAFF TGTGCCACAAGGACAGGGGGCCCGAACACTGAAGCTTTCTTT . TRBJ1-1 TRBV5-4 TRBD1
CASSQAIRTGGTNEQFF TGCGCCAGCAGCCAAGCTATCAGGACAGGGGGTACCAATGAGCAGTTCTTC . TRBJ2-1 TRBV4-3 TRBD1
CASRVLTGTSPLHF TGTGCCAGCAGGGTCTTGACAGGGACTTCACCCCTCCACTTT . TRBJ1-6 TRBV27 TRBD1
CASSESLSGGNLYNEQFF TGCGCCAGCAGTGAGTCGCTTAGCGGGGGGAACTTATACAATGAGCAGTTCTTC . TRBJ2-1 TRBV10-2 TRBD2
CASSIPGTTYGYTF TGTGCCAGCAGTATCCCAGGGACTACCTATGGCTACACCTTC . TRBJ1-2 TRBV28 .
CASSPGTGPQPQHF TGTGCCAGCTCACCGGGGACAGGGCCCCAGCCCCAGCATTTT . TRBJ1-5 TRBV18 TRBD1
CASSPTGHSSYEQYF TGTGCCAGTAGTCCTACAGGGCATAGCTCCTACGAGCAGTACTTC . TRBJ2-7 TRBV19 .
CASRWGEYNEQFF TGTGCCAGCCGCTGGGGGGAATACAATGAGCAGTTCTTC . TRBJ2-1 TRBV6-5 .
CASGDSSYEQYF TGTGCCAGCGGGGACTCCTCCTACGAGCAGTACTTC . TRBJ2-7 TRBV12-3/TRBV12-4 .
CAISDSGLLNTEAFF TGTGCCATCAGTGATTCGGGGCTTCTGAACACTGAAGCTTTCTTT . TRBJ1-1 TRBV10-3 .
CASRLTGTTGELFF TGTGCCAGCAGACTTACAGGTACCACCGGGGAGCTGTTTTTT . TRBJ2-2 TRBV7-2 .
CSASSGGQGTDTQYF TGCAGTGCTAGTTCGGGGGGCCAGGGCACAGATACGCAGTATTTT . TRBJ2-3 TRBV20-1 .
CASSWGQALPEPQHF TGTGCCAGCAGTTGGGGACAGGCCCTCCCAGAGCCCCAGCATTTT . TRBJ1-5 TRBV6-5 TRBD1
CASSLYSDMNTEAFF TGTGCCAGCAGCTTATACTCAGATATGAACACTGAAGCTTTCTTT . TRBJ1-1 TRBV7-9 .
CASSRLAGSYNEQFF TGTGCCAGCAGCCGACTAGCGGGGTCTTACAATGAGCAGTTCTTC . TRBJ2-1 TRBV7-8 TRBD2
CASSLDGNEAFF TGCGCCAGCAGCCTTGACGGGAATGAAGCTTTCTTT once TRBJ1-1 TRBV5-1 .
CASSFQGGANYGYTF TGTGCCAGCAGCTTTCAAGGGGGCGCGAACTATGGCTACACCTTC . TRBJ1-2 TRBV7-9 TRBD1
CASSEFPVNTEAFF TGTGCCAGCAGTGAATTTCCGGTGAACACTGAAGCTTTCTTT . TRBJ1-1 TRBV6-1 .
CASSSGFPNEQFF TGTGCCAGCAGTTCCGGGTTCCCCAATGAGCAGTTCTTC . TRBJ2-1 TRBV27 .
CASSWNSGGEQFF TGTGCCAGCAGCTGGAATAGCGGGGGGGAGCAGTTCTTC . TRBJ2-1 TRBV7-3 TRBD2
CASSLDRVPIGYTF TGTGCCAGCAGCTTAGACAGGGTGCCTATTGGCTACACCTTC . TRBJ1-2 TRBV5-5 TRBD1
CASSLLPRGGGSGYTF TGTGCCAGCAGTTTACTTCCTAGGGGAGGGGGTAGTGGCTACACCTTC . TRBJ1-2 TRBV28 .
CSASWDRLNTEAFF TGCAGTGCTAGTTGGGACAGGTTGAACACTGAAGCTTTCTTT once TRBJ1-1 TRBV20-1 TRBD1
CASSIVDRDYGYTF TGTGCCAGTAGTATAGTCGACAGGGACTATGGCTACACCTTC . TRBJ1-2 TRBV19 TRBD1
CASSFTGTYEQYF TGCGCCAGCAGCTTTACAGGAACCTACGAGCAGTACTTC once TRBJ2-7 TRBV5-1 .
CASSRRQGDWQPQHF TGTGCCAGCAGTAGGAGGCAGGGAGACTGGCAGCCCCAGCATTTT . TRBJ1-5 TRBV6-5 .
CASGGNLGQGAWQPQHF TGTGCCAGCGGTGGAAACCTCGGGCAGGGGGCCTGGCAGCCCCAGCATTTT . TRBJ1-5 TRBV6-1 TRBD1
CASSRKPTGSSYNSPLHF TGTGCCAGCAGTCGGAAGCCGACAGGAAGCTCCTATAATTCACCCCTCCACTTT . TRBJ1-6 TRBV27 .
CASSPTWTGVYEQYF TGTGCCAGCAGCCCTACTTGGACAGGGGTCTACGAGCAGTACTTC . TRBJ2-7 TRBV13 TRBD1
CAISESSGEKTQYF TGTGCCATCAGTGAATCTAGCGGGGAAAAGACCCAGTACTTC . TRBJ2-5 TRBV10-3 TRBD2
CASSRGRNTEAFF TGTGCCAGCAGTAGGGGAAGGAACACTGAAGCTTTCTTT once TRBJ1-1 TRBV2 .
CASRRIGGSSYEQYF TGTGCCAGCCGAAGAATTGGCGGTAGCTCCTACGAGCAGTACTTC few TRBJ2-7 TRBV27 .
CASSSPGGYGYTF TGCGCCAGCAGCTCCCCAGGGGGCTATGGCTACACCTTC once TRBJ1-2 TRBV5-1 TRBD1
CATSGTDQETQYF TGTGCCACCAGCGGGACAGACCAAGAGACCCAGTACTTC . TRBJ2-5 TRBV24-1 TRBD1
CASSQGLAGIGELFF TGCGCCAGCAGCCAGGGACTAGCGGGAATCGGGGAGCTGTTTTTT . TRBJ2-2 TRBV4-3 TRBD2
CASGTYVSNQPQHF TGTGCCAGCGGGACCTACGTTAGCAATCAGCCCCAGCATTTT . TRBJ1-5 TRBV27 .
CASRPGTALGFEQFF TGTGCCAGCAGGCCAGGGACAGCCCTAGGGTTCGAGCAGTTCTTC . TRBJ2-1 TRBV5-5 TRBD1
CASSERGWGRDTQYF TGTGCCAGCAGTGAACGGGGTTGGGGGCGAGATACGCAGTATTTT . TRBJ2-3 TRBV2 .
CASSTQQGFGEQFF TGTGCCAGTAGTACGCAACAGGGGTTCGGTGAGCAGTTCTTC . TRBJ2-1 TRBV19 TRBD1
CASSTDRGDTEAFF TGTGCCAGCAGCACGGACAGGGGTGACACTGAAGCTTTCTTT . TRBJ1-1 TRBV7-8 TRBD1
CASSSTESSYNEQFF TGTGCCAGCAGCTCGACAGAGAGCTCCTACAATGAGCAGTTCTTC . TRBJ2-1 TRBV7-8 .
CASSIGRFAFF TGTGCCAGTAGTATCGGCAGGTTTGCTTTCTTT . TRBJ1-1 TRBV19 .
CASSQDAVGGSNF TGTGCCAGCAGCCAAGACGCGGTTGGAGGCAGCAACTTT . TRBJ1-1 TRBV3-1/TRBV3-2 .